This T cell receptor (beta chain) comes out of a study of vaccination and CD4 T cells after COVID-19. Across the study: Two of the convalescents were Hispanic, and convalescents were six males and four females.

Details on this clonotype: Its matching antigen is unknown.

Findings and limits, study-wide: Vaccine-specific clones numbering 304 of 307 showed spike mono-reactivity in convalescent patients.

Treatment noted: approximately 10-day PBMC culture with coronavirus spike peptide pools or control peptides (ViraFEST assay). Sequenced with the Oncomine TCR Beta short-read assay was DNA taken from cultured CD4+ T cells. TCRdb redid the calling of the PCR reads with MiXCR, one entry per CDR3 protein. Here the sample spans 5,000 or so distinct CDR3 sequences, 25% to 35% being singletons. The CDR3 covers 13 residues. Per germline, CDR1 MDHEN and CDR2 SYDVKM. V shed 3 bases and J shed 12 bases, with 15 bases lying between them. The sample here was CD4+ T cells from blood, cultured in vitro, taken after SARS-CoV-2 vaccination. The sequence came from a human donor who had recovered from COVID-19. The V and J genes are TRBV28 and TRBJ2-1, with D possibly TRBD2 on 6 matching bases. CDR3 in amino acids: CASSFRGFMGQFF. As DNA, the CDR3 is TGTGCCAGCAGTTTCCGGGGGTTTATGGGGCAGTTCTTC.